Detailed here is one TCR beta chain. Its specificity is not known. Patients included in sequencing had previously demonstrated CD8+CD57+ cell expansion by flow cytometry. Patient blood was sampled before any therapy had been received. These data come from a study of CD8+CD57+ T cells in acquired aplastic anemia. Study-level background: Sorted CD4+ and CD8+ cells yielded around 3.3 ug of DNA on average. Study-level findings and limits: Patients were compared with controls for CD8+ Simpson's diversity, and no significant difference emerged. Comparison of patients with controls identified around 31 shared CD8+ CDR3 sequences.

Genomic DNA templated the TCR beta VDJ and CDR3 profiling. From the reads, TCRdb called clonotypes with MiXCR, one entry per CDR3 protein. This sample yields some 160,000 distinct CDR3 sequences, of which 45% to 50% are seen a single time; about 30% belongs to the top ten. This clonotype was obtained from a human donor with aplastic anemia. Sequencing used sorted CD4+, CD8+, or CD8+CD57+ T cells (not recorded which) from PBMCs.

Here the CDR3 reads CASSFGDYNEQFF. In nucleotides, the CDR3 is TGTGCCAGCAGTTTTGGGGACTACAATGAGCAGTTCTTC. J is TRBJ2-5 and V is TRBV6-2 or TRBV6-3; no clear D gene. The J call could be wrong; TRBJ2-1 is a better fit for the DNA end. CDR3 length equals 13 residues. Germline V gene data show CDR1 as MNHEY and CDR2 as SVGEGT.